This TCR beta chain was documented in a study of regulatory T cells in long-lasting Graves disease. Findings and limits, study-wide: It was in persistent disease that TRBV28, TRBJ1-2 and TRBJ2-5 were favored.

Notes on this clonotype: The target antigen is unknown.

Time point described: persistent/refractory GD, antithyroid drugs over 5 years with positive TRAb. Isolated PBMC RNA provided the starting material for the TCR library. The authors diagnosed Graves' disease using American Thyroid Association guidelines. TCR beta libraries were built with iRepertoire HTBI primers and Arm-PCR of CDR3 regions. One entry per CDR3 protein results from TCRdb running MiXCR on the multiplex PCR reads. The sample lists roughly 300,000 distinct CDR3 sequences, less than 20% occurring once. The V and J ends lost 3 bases and 0 bases respectively, with 11 bases between them. Looked up from germline, CDR1 is MNHGY and CDR2 is SVAAGI. This CDR3 spans 15 amino acids.

The source is a female donor with Graves disease. The chain combines TRBV6-9 with TRBJ1-1, with D uncertain. The sequenced sample was peripheral blood mononuclear cells (PBMCs), obtained when the disease was refractory, from a patient treated with antithyroid drugs. CDR3 nucleotide sequence: TGTGCCAGCAGTTACACCATAGGGTTGAACACTGAAGCTTTCTTT. Its translation: CASSYTIGLNTEAFF.